This T cell receptor (beta chain) was obtained from a study of early T cells in non-severe SARS-CoV-2 infection. Study-wide context: The input, bulk RNA from unsorted whole blood, was sequenced, and chains were unpaired.

The length of the CDR3 is 17 residues. Per the germline V gene, CDR1 is KGHSH and CDR2 is LQKENI. V lost 3 bases to trimming and J lost 7 bases, with 22 bases between them. Individual cDNA molecules were tagged with unique molecular identifiers, the study reported. TCRdb processed the 5' RACE reads anew with MiXCR; each CDR3 protein has one entry. Found here are 25,000 to 35,000 distinct CDR3 sequences, under 6% of them singletons; the top ten hold 2.6%. This clonotype was seen many times. The TCR was taken from an adult who was a healthcare worker with PCR-confirmed SARS-CoV-2 infection or an uninfected control (not recorded which). The sequencing sample was made of whole blood. The chain employs TRBV18 and TRBJ2-1; perhaps TRBD1 as D (6 bases). This CDR3 reads CASSPVMVGADGNEQFF. The CDR3 DNA is TGTGCCAGCTCACCCGTGATGGTGGGGGCGGATGGGAATGAGCAGTTCTTC.